This paragraph reports one T cell receptor (beta chain). J lost 5 bases, V lost 6 bases, and 5 bases had no gene match. Germline lookup yields CDR1 SNHLY and CDR2 FYNNEI. The CDR3 runs to 14 residues. This specimen belongs to a study of memory CD4+ T cells and cytomegalovirus serostatus. The method was immunoSEQ multiplex PCR; TCRdb's version includes in-frame clones alone and lacks a portion of them. The sample consists of 45,000 to 55,000 clones, around three quarters of them appearing once. Single viable CD3+CD4+CD8-CD45RO+ cells were sorted as the memory CD4+ T cells. The rearrangement joins TRBV2 to TRBJ2-2; 8 nucleotides align to TRBD2. The clonotype was recovered from an adult in good health and CMV-seronegative. What was sequenced was memory CD4+ T cells from blood. The DNA for the CDR3 is TGTGCCAGCAGACCGACTAGCGTAACCGGGGAGCTGTTTTTT. It yields the protein CASRPTSVTGELFF. Using reference TRBV2 and TRBJ2-2 for the parts outside the CDR3, the full variable domain is EPEVTQTPSHQVTQMGQEVILRCVPISNHLYFYWYRQILGQKVEFLVSFYNNEISEKSEIFDDQFSVERPDGSNFTLKIRSTKLEDSAMYFCASRPTSVTGELFFGEGSRLTVL.